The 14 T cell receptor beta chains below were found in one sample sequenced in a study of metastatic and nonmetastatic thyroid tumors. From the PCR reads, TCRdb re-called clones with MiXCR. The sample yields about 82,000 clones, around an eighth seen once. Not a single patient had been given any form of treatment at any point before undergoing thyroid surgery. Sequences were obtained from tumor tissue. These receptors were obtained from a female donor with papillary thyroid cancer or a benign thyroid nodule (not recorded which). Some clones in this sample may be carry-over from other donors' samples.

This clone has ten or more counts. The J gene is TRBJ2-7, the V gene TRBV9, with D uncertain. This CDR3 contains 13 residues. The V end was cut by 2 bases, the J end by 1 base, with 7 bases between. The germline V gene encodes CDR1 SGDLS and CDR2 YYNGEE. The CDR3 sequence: CASSVGLSYEQYF. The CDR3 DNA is TGTGCCAGCAGCGTCGGGCTTTCCTACGAGCAGTACTTC.

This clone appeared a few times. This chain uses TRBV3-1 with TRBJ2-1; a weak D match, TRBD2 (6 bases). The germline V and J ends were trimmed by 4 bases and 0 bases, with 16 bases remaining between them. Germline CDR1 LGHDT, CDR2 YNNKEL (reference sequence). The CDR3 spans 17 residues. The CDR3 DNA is TGTGCCAGCAGCCCCGACGTAGCGGTTTACTCCTACAATGAGCAGTTCTTC. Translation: CASSPDVAVYSYNEQFF.

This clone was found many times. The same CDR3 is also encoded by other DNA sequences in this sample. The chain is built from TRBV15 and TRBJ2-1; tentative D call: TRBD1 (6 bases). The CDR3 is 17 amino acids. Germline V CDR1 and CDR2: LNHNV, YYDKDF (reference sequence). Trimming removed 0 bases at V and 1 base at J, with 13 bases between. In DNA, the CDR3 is TGTGCCACCAGCAGAGATATGGGGGACATATCCTACAATGAGCAGTTCTTC. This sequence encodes CATSRDMGDISYNEQFF.

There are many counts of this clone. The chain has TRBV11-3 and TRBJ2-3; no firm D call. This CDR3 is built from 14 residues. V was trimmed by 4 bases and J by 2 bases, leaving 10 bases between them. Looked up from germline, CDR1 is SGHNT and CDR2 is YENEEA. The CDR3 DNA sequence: TGTGCCAGCAGCTCCTACACCCTCACAGATACGCAGTATTTT. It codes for CASSSYTLTDTQYF.

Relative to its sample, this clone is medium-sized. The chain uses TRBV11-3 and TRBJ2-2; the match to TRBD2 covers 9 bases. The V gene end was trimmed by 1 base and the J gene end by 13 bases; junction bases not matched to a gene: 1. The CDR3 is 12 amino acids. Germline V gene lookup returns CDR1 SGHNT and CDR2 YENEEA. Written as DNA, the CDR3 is TGTGCCAGCAGCTTAGTAGCGGGAGTGCTGTTTTTT. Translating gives CASSLVAGVLFF. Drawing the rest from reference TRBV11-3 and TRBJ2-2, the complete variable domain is EAGVVQSPRYKIIEKKQPVAFWCNPISGHNTLYWYLQNLGQGPELLIRYENEEAVDDSQLPKDRFSAERLKGVDSTLKIQPAELGDSAVYLCASSLVAGVLFFGEGSRLTVL.

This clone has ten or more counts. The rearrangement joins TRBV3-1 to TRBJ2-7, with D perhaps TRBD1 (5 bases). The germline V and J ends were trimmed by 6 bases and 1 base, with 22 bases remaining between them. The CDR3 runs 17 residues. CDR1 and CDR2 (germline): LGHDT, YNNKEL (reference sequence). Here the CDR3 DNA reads TGTGCCAGCAGTTCCATGACAGTTTCATGGGATTCCTACGAGCAGTACTTC. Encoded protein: CASSSMTVSWDSYEQYF.

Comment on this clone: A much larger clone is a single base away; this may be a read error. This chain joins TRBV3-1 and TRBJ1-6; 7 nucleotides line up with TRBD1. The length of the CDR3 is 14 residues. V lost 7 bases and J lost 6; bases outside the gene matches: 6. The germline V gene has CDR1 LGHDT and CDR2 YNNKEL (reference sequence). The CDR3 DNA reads TGTGCCAGCACCCCAAAGGGGGCTAATTCACCCCTCCACTTT. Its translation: CASTPKGANSPLHF. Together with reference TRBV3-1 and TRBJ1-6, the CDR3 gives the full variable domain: DTAVSQTPKYLVTQMGNDKSIKCEQNLGHDTMYWYKQDSKKFLKIMFSYNNKELIINETVPNRFSPKSPDKAHLNLHINSLELGDSAVYFCASTPKGANSPLHFGNGTRLTVT.

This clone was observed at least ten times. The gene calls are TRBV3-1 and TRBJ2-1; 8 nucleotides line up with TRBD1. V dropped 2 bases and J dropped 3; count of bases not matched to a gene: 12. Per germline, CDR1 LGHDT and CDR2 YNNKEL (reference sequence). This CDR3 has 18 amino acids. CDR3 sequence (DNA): TGTGCCAGCAGCCAAAGCCTTAACAGGGGGAGCTACTACAATGAGCAGTTCTTC. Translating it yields CASSQSLNRGSYYNEQFF.

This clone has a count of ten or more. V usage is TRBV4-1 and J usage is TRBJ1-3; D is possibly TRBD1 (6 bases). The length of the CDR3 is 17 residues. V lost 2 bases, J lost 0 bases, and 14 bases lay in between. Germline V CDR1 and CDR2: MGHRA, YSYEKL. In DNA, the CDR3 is TGCGCCAGCAGCCAACTCGGCGGGGGGCTCTCTGGAAACACCATATATTTT. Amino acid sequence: CASSQLGGGLSGNTIYF.

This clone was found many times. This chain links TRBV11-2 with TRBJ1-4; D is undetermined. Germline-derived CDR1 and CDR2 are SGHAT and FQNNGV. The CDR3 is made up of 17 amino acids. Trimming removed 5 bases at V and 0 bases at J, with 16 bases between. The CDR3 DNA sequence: TGTGCCAGCAGCGGAGGTCCAGGAACCGCAACTAATGAAAAACTGTTTTTT. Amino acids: CASSGGPGTATNEKLFF.

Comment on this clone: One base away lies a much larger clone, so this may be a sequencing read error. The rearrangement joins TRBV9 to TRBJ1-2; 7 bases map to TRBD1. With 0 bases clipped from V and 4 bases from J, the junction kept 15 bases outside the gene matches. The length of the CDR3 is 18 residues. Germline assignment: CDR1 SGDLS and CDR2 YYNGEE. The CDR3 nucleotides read TGTGCCAGCAGCGTAGGGACAGGCTCTGGGACTGGTATCTATGGCTACACCTTC. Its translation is CASSVGTGSGTGIYGYTF.

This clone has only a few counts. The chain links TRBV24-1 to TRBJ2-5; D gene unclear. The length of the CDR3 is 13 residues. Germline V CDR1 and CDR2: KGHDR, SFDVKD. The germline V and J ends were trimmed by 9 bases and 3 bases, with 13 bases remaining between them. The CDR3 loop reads CATHPSQKETQYF. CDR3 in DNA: TGTGCCACCCACCCCTCACAGAAAGAGACCCAGTACTTC.

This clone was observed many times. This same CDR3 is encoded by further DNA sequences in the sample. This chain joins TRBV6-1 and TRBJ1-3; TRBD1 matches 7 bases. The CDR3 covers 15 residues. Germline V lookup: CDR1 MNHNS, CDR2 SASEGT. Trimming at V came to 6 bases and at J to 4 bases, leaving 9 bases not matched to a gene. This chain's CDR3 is CASSRDRVSGNTIYF. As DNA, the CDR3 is TGTGCCAGCAGCCGCGACAGGGTATCAGGAAACACCATATATTTT.

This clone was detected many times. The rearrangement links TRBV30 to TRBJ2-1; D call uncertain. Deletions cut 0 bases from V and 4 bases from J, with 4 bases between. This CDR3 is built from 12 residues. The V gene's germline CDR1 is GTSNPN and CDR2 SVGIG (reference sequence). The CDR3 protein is CAWSVDYNEQFF. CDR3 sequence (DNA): TGTGCCTGGAGTGTAGATTACAATGAGCAGTTCTTC.